Presented here are 17 T cell receptor beta chains from one specimen sequenced in a study of blood T cell repertoires in COVID-19. TCRdb keeps only in-frame clones here, not all; method: immunoSEQ multiplex PCR. Of tens of thousands of clones in the sample, approximately 86% were seen once. The sample taken for sequencing was peripheral blood. The receptors shown here come from a man aged 70 or older with acute or convalescent COVID-19.

A remark on this clone: An end of the junction does not agree with germline; a read error may underlie this. The chain employs TRBV7-7 and TRBJ1-6; 8 nucleotides align to TRBD1. Germline values: CDR1 SSHAT, CDR2 FNYEAQ (reference sequence). CDR3 length: 17 residues. CDR3 sequence reads: CASSSPTGGSYNSPLHF. The CDR3 coding sequence is TGTGCTAGCAGCTCACCCACAGGGGGCTCCTATAATTCACCCCTCCACTTT.

This clone was recorded once. The chain combines TRBV21-1 with TRBJ2-3; the table's D gene call, TRBD2, was not cross checked with the DNA. TRBV21-1 is classified as a pseudogene. The CDR3 length is 21 residues. CDR3 nucleotide sequence: TGTGCCAGCAGCAAAGGTCGGGTGCTAGGGCTAGCGGGGGGGCTTGTGAATACGCAGTATTTT. It encodes CASSKGRVLGLAGGLVNTQYF.

The V call is TRBV24-1, the J call TRBJ2-1; 10 nucleotides align to TRBD1. V shed 7 bases, J shed 10 bases, and the junction held 6 bases outside the gene matches. Looked up from germline, CDR1 is KGHDR and CDR2 is SFDVKD. CDR3 length equals 13 residues. The chain's CDR3 is CATSQSTGGEQFF. The CDR3 DNA sequence: TGTGCCACCAGCCAGTCGACAGGGGGCGAGCAGTTCTTC.

The chain links TRBV5-1 to TRBJ2-7; perhaps TRBD1 as D (6 bases). Germline CDR1 reads SGHRS; CDR2 reads YFSETQ. The V gene lost 4 bases and the J gene lost 1 base, with 21 bases spanning the gap. CDR3 length equals 17 residues. This chain's CDR3 is CASSPASGQGLSYEQYF. CDR3 bases: TGCGCCAGCAGCCCAGCCTCCGGCCAGGGGCTATCCTACGAGCAGTACTTC.

This sequence joins TRBV3-1 (or the pseudogene TRBV3-2) and TRBJ1-6; possibly TRBD1 for D (5 bases). Germline V gives CDR1 LGHDT, CDR2 YNNKEL (reference sequence). The ends were cut back, 4 bases at V and 7 bases at J, with 11 bases in the middle. This CDR3 comprises 14 residues. Here the CDR3 DNA reads TGTGCCAGCAGCCCGACAGCCATCAATTCACCCCTCCACTTT. It encodes CASSPTAINSPLHF.

The CDR3 spells CSVFRGQREKLFF. Here the CDR3 DNA reads TGCAGCGTTTTCAGGGGCCAACGGGAAAAACTGTTTTTT. This chain joins TRBV29-1 and TRBJ1-4, with a tentative D call TRBD1 (6 bases). Germline V CDR1 and CDR2: SQVTM, ANQGSEA. This CDR3 comprises 13 residues. The V end lost 5 bases, the J end lost 8 bases, and 15 bases lay between the germline ends. Complete variable domain (other parts from reference TRBV29-1 and TRBJ1-4): SAVISQKPSRDICQRGTSLTIQCQVDSQVTMMFWYRQQPGQSLTLIATANQGSEATYESGFVIDKFPISRPNLTFSTLTVSNMSPEDSSIYLCSVFRGQREKLFFGSGTQLSVL.

This clone was detected only once. The chain carries TRBV3-1 (or the pseudogene TRBV3-2) and TRBJ2-1; D may be TRBD1 (5 bases). With 4 bases removed from V and 1 base from J, the gap between germline ends came to 5 bases. Germline CDR1 and CDR2: LGHDT and YNNKEL (reference sequence). The CDR3 extends over 13 amino acids. CDR3 loop: CASSRQSYNEQFF. CDR3 bases: TGTGCCAGCAGCCGACAGTCCTACAATGAGCAGTTCTTC.

The rearrangement links TRBV24-1 to TRBJ2-1; D gene unclear. From germline, CDR1 is KGHDR and CDR2 SFDVKD. V dropped 4 bases and J dropped 1 base, with 4 bases sitting between them. The CDR3 covers 13 residues. CDR3 coding DNA: TGTGCCACCAGTGACCCTTCCTACAATGAGCAGTTCTTC. Its translation is CATSDPSYNEQFF.

The chain recombines TRBV20-1 with TRBJ2-7; D remains ambiguous. The CDR3 has 13 residues. Trimming removed 3 bases from V and 2 bases from J, with 11 bases in between. The germline gives CDR1 DFQATT, CDR2 SNEGSKA (reference sequence). The CDR3 DNA is TGCAGTGCTAGTGAGGCCAATCCCTACGAGCAGTACTTC. Encoded protein: CSASEANPYEQYF.

This clone was seen once. The CDR3 sequence is CASSIQGNTEAFF. In DNA form, the CDR3 reads TGCGCCAGCAGCATACAGGGAAACACTGAAGCTTTCTTT. The chain carries TRBV5-1 and TRBJ1-1; D is perhaps TRBD1 (6 bases). CDR1 and CDR2 (germline): SGHRS, YFSETQ. This CDR3 has 13 amino acids. The V and J ends lost 4 bases and 2 bases respectively, with 9 bases between them.

The chain couples TRBV27 to TRBJ2-7, with D perhaps TRBD2 (6 bases). V was trimmed by 3 bases and J by 0 bases, leaving 6 bases between them. The CDR3 covers 13 residues. Germline CDR1 MNHEY, CDR2 SMNVEV (reference sequence). CDR3 sequence reads: CASSLGGSYEQYF. CDR3 coding DNA: TGTGCCAGCAGTTTGGGGGGCTCCTACGAGCAGTACTTC.

The chain employs TRBV9 and TRBJ2-7; TRBD1 is a possible D gene (7 bases). The V end lost 4 bases, the J end lost 6 bases, and 17 bases lay between the germline ends. The V gene's germline CDR1 is SGDLS and CDR2 YYNGEE. This CDR3 has 14 residues. The CDR3 is CASSREPQGGEQYF. In nucleotides, the CDR3 is TGTGCCAGCAGCAGGGAACCCCAGGGGGGCGAGCAGTACTTC.

CDR3 residues: CASSVLASGGTDTQYF. The CDR3 bases are TGTGCCAGCAGCGTCCTAGCCAGCGGGGGCACAGATACGCAGTATTTT. This chain links TRBV9 with TRBJ2-3; 7 bases are shared with TRBD2. With 2 bases clipped from V and 1 base from J, the junction kept 7 bases outside the gene matches. The length of the CDR3 is 16 residues. The germline V gene has CDR1 SGDLS and CDR2 YYNGEE.

This clone was detected only a few times. The same CDR3 can be traced to other DNA sequences in this sample. The rearrangement links TRBV7-9 to TRBJ2-7, with 15 bases identical to TRBD2. Germline CDR1 is SEHNR and CDR2 is FQNEAQ (reference sequence). This CDR3 is built from 19 residues. Trimming removed 0 bases from V and 2 bases from J; junction bases left unmatched: 8. The CDR3 region is CASSLAPGLAGGTPYEQYF. As DNA, the CDR3 is TGTGCCAGCAGCTTAGCGCCGGGACTAGCGGGAGGTACCCCCTACGAGCAGTACTTC.

For the CDR3, the DNA is TGTGCCAGCAGCTCGGCATTGGGACAGGGGAATGAAAAACTGTTTTTT. Protein: CASSSALGQGNEKLFF. This rearrangement joins TRBV7-8 to TRBJ1-4, with 10 positions matching TRBD1. Unmatched junction bases numbered 7, after V lost 4 bases and J lost 5 bases. CDR3 length equals 16 residues. Germline-derived CDR1 and CDR2 are SGHVS and FQNEAQ.

This chain's CDR3 is CASSWGQGSNYGYTF. For the CDR3, the DNA is TGTGCCAGCAGCTGGGGACAGGGCTCAAACTATGGCTACACCTTC. The genes are TRBV7-9 and TRBJ1-2; 9 bases match TRBD1. The CDR3 runs 15 residues. Germline-derived CDR1 and CDR2 are SEHNR and FQNEAQ (reference sequence). V lost 4 bases and J lost 2; bases outside the gene matches: 5.

V usage is TRBV21-1 and J usage is TRBJ2-5; the listed D gene, TRBD2, was not tested against the DNA. TRBV21-1 is an annotated pseudogene. This CDR3 comprises 13 residues. The CDR3 DNA follows: TGTGCCAGCGCCCGGGGGGGCCTTGAGACCCAGTACTTC. Protein product: CASARGGLETQYF.